The 20 T cell receptor beta chains reported below all come from one sample, sequenced in a study of blood T cell repertoires in COVID-19. Libraries were prepared by immunoSEQ multiplex PCR; TCRdb keeps only in-frame clonotypes and omits some of them. The top ten hold 2.9% of the sample, which has under 250,000 clones, 80% to 90% seen once. Sequencing was carried out using peripheral blood. The receptor source for this set is a man aged 45-65 years who had recovered from COVID-19.

This chain links TRBV28 with TRBJ1-2; a possible D gene is TRBD1 (6 bases). This CDR3 spans 18 amino acids. Trimming cost V 4 bases and J 7 bases, with 28 bases left between them. CDR1 MDHEN and CDR2 SYDVKM come from the germline V gene. CDR3 protein: CASSYPPRGASPSSGYTF. The DNA of the CDR3 is TGTGCCAGCAGTTACCCCCCACGGGGGGCTTCACCCTCTAGTGGCTACACCTTC.

This chain uses TRBV7-8 with TRBJ2-7, with 7 bases fitting TRBD2. Germline trimming cut 4 bases from V and 0 bases from J; bases unmatched to any gene: 9. The CDR3 spans 16 residues. Germline V gene sequence: CDR1 SGHVS, CDR2 FQNEAQ. The DNA of the CDR3 is TGTGCCAGCAGCTCCATTGGGGGGGGAAGCTCCTACGAGCAGTACTTC. This gives the protein CASSSIGGGSSYEQYF.

This clone was recorded a few times. The V and J genes are TRBV5-1 and TRBJ2-7, with D possibly TRBD2 on 6 matching bases. Germline lookup yields CDR1 SGHRS and CDR2 YFSETQ. CDR3 length: 13 residues. V lost 0 bases and J lost 4, with 8 bases in between. CDR3 protein: CASSLAAGYEQYF. DNA for the CDR3: TGCGCCAGCAGCTTGGCCGCGGGGTACGAGCAGTACTTC. Based on the CDR3 plus reference TRBV5-1 and TRBJ2-7, the full variable domain is KAGVTQTPRYLIKTRGQQVTLSCSPISGHRSVSWYQQTPGQGLQFLFEYFSETQRNKGNFPGRFSGRQFSNSRSEMNVSTLELGDSALYLCASSLAAGYEQYFGPGTRLTVT.

The chain recombines TRBV6-2 or TRBV6-3 with TRBJ1-5; D might be TRBD1 (5 bases). The V and J ends lost 4 bases and 6 bases respectively, with 10 bases between them. This CDR3 has 13 amino acids. Germline-derived CDR1 and CDR2 are MNHEY and SVGEGT. CDR3 DNA: TGTGCCAGCAGTTGGACACATGTTCAGCCCCAGCATTTT. As protein: CASSWTHVQPQHF.

The V and J genes are TRBV10-2 and TRBJ2-2; D remains ambiguous. V was cut by 11 bases and J by 5 bases, with 9 bases left in between. From germline, CDR1 is WSHSY and CDR2 SAAADI. This CDR3 is built from 11 residues. CDR3 in DNA: TGCGCCCTTTACGGTACCGGGGAGCTGTTTTTT. The encoded protein is CALYGTGELFF.

V is TRBV27 and J is TRBJ1-5; 12 positions agree with TRBD1. Germline trimming cut 5 bases from V and 2 bases from J; bases unmatched to any gene: 7. This CDR3 has 17 amino acids. CDR1 is MNHEY and CDR2 is SMNVEV in the germline V gene (reference sequence). CDR3 nucleotide sequence: TGTGCCAGCAGTCCGGGACAGGGGGCGCACGGCAATCAGCCCCAGCATTTT. This sequence encodes CASSPGQGAHGNQPQHF.

This clone was observed a handful of times. V and J are TRBV6-5 and TRBJ1-5, with D perhaps TRBD1 (6 bases). Trimming took 6 bases from V and 0 from J, leaving 12 bases between them. Germline assignment: CDR1 MNHEY and CDR2 SVGAGI. This CDR3 has 15 amino acids. This chain's CDR3 is CASRTQDSSNQPQHF. The CDR3 DNA reads as TGTGCCAGCAGAACTCAGGACAGTAGCAATCAGCCCCAGCATTTT.

The V and J genes are TRBV5-1 and TRBJ2-3, with 7 bases lining up with TRBD1. The CDR3 is 17 residues long. V lost 0 bases and J lost 0; bases outside the gene matches: 7. Germline lookup yields CDR1 SGHRS and CDR2 YFSETQ. The DNA of the CDR3 is TGCGCCAGCAGCTTGGGGACAGGCCACTCCAGCACAGATACGCAGTATTTT. This encodes CASSLGTGHSSTDTQYF.

J is TRBJ2-5 and V is TRBV4-1; TRBD2 agrees at 8 bases. The junction had 12 bases not matched to a gene; V was cut back by 1 base and J by 8 bases. Germline CDR1 and CDR2: MGHRA and YSYEKL. The CDR3 is 16 residues long. The CDR3 spells CASSQGASGTSSTQYF. In DNA, the CDR3 is TGCGCCAGCAGCCAAGGGGCCAGCGGGACTAGTTCAACCCAGTACTTC.

The V call is TRBV19, the J call TRBJ2-2; 7 bases agree with TRBD2. The CDR3 length is 16 residues. Germline V gene sequence: CDR1 LNHDA, CDR2 SQIVND (reference sequence). The junction had 9 bases not matched to a gene; V was cut back by 8 bases and J by 0 bases. CDR3 loop: CASRRASGPNTGELFF. CDR3 DNA sequence: TGTGCCAGTCGTAGGGCTAGCGGACCGAACACCGGGGAGCTGTTTTTT. The entire variable domain, with the rest obtained from reference TRBV19 and TRBJ2-2, is as follows: DGGITQSPKYLFRKEGQNVTLSCEQNLNHDAMYWYRQDPGQGLRLIYYSQIVNDFQKGDIAEGYSVSREKKESFPLTVTSAQKNPTAFYLCASRRASGPNTGELFFGEGSRLTVL.

J is TRBJ2-7 and V is TRBV5-7, with D possibly matching TRBD1 (6 bases). TRBV5-7 is sorted into the ORF group, with uncertain function. Trimming pared 5 bases from V and 2 bases from J, leaving 23 bases between. The CDR3 covers 17 residues. The CDR3 sequence: CASRIDYRDTSPYEQYF. In DNA, the CDR3 is TGTGCCAGCAGAATAGACTACCGGGACACCTCCCCCTACGAGCAGTACTTC.

The chain links TRBV7-9 to TRBJ2-7; no firm D call. From germline, CDR1 is SEHNR and CDR2 FQNEAQ (reference sequence). The ends were cut back, 5 bases at V and 6 bases at J, with 14 bases in the middle. The CDR3 consists of 13 residues. CDR3 DNA sequence: TGTGCCAGCAGCCCCTATCGAAGCCCCGAGCAGTACTTC. Translation gives CASSPYRSPEQYF.

The V and J genes are TRBV28 and TRBJ2-7; no clear D gene. Trimming left V 5 bases short and J 8 bases short, with 13 bases between. CDR1 MDHEN and CDR2 SYDVKM come from the germline V gene. This CDR3 has 12 residues. In DNA form, the CDR3 reads TGTGCCAGCAGTATAATACGCGAAAAGCAGTACTTC. Translating gives CASSIIREKQYF.

This clone was detected only once. V and J are TRBV28 and TRBJ1-1; D is unresolved. Trimming shortened V by 2 bases and J by 1 base, and 11 bases separated the two germline ends. The germline V gene encodes CDR1 MDHEN and CDR2 SYDVKM. CDR3 length: 15 residues. The CDR3 DNA reads TGTGCCAGCAGTTTAAAGCCTTTTGGGAACACTGAAGCTTTCTTT. As protein: CASSLKPFGNTEAFF.

V and J are TRBV28 and TRBJ2-2; 9 positions agree with TRBD1. Trimming took 3 bases from V and 5 from J; bases not matched to a gene: 4. The CDR3 loop spans 15 amino acids. CDR1 and CDR2 from the germline V gene are MDHEN and SYDVKM. The CDR3: CASSFPGTGTGELFF. The CDR3 DNA sequence: TGTGCCAGCAGTTTCCCTGGGACAGGGACCGGGGAGCTGTTTTTT.

This clone showed up just a few times. The DNA of the CDR3 is TGTGCCAGCAGCTTAGGCACAGGGAAACATTCAACGGACAATGAGCAGTTCTTC. Amino acids: CASSLGTGKHSTDNEQFF. The rearrangement joins TRBV7-9 to TRBJ2-1; tentative D call: TRBD1 (6 bases). Germline CDR1 is SEHNR and CDR2 is FQNEAQ (reference sequence). V dropped 1 base and J dropped 5 bases, with 21 bases sitting between them. CDR3 length: 18 residues. Full variable domain (rest looked up from reference TRBV7-9 and TRBJ2-1): DTGVSQNPRHKITKRGQNVTFRCDPISEHNRLYWYRQTLGQGPEFLTYFQNEAQLEKSRLLSDRFSAERPKGSFSTLEIQRTEQGDSAMYLCASSLGTGKHSTDNEQFFGPGTRLTVL.

The chain has TRBV3-1 (or the pseudogene TRBV3-2) and TRBJ1-6; D may be TRBD1 (5 bases). This CDR3 comprises 14 residues. Germline CDR1 is LGHDT and CDR2 is YNNKEL (reference sequence). The ends were cut back, 5 bases at V and 5 bases at J, with 10 bases in the middle. The CDR3 sequence is CASSIQGDNSPLHF. The CDR3 DNA follows: TGTGCCAGCAGCATTCAGGGTGATAATTCACCCCTCCACTTT.

V is TRBV11-2 and J is TRBJ1-1, with 7 bases lining up with TRBD1. V was clipped by 5 bases and J by 4 bases; unmatched bases: 7. The length of the CDR3 is 14 residues. CDR1 and CDR2 from the germline V gene are SGHAT and FQNNGV. The chain's CDR3 is CASSHWDRTTEAFF. The CDR3 DNA sequence: TGTGCCAGCAGCCACTGGGACAGAACCACTGAAGCTTTCTTT.

This chain joins TRBV21-1 and TRBJ2-7; the DNA was not used to check the table's D call, TRBD2. TRBV21-1 is marked as a pseudogene. The CDR3 spans 17 residues. The CDR3 loop is CASSKALGRGWPYEQYF. The DNA of the CDR3 is TGTGCCAGCAGCAAAGCGCTCGGGAGGGGTTGGCCGTACGAGCAGTACTTC.

A word on this clone: The junction departs from the called germline gene at one end, perhaps through a read error. This chain joins TRBV27 and TRBJ2-2; 7 nucleotides match TRBD1. The CDR3 is made up of 14 amino acids. The germline gives CDR1 MNHEY, CDR2 SMNVEV (reference sequence). CDR3 nucleotide sequence: TGTGCCAGCCGTTTGACAGGGTTCACCGGGGAGCTGTTTTTT. The encoded protein is CASRLTGFTGELFF.